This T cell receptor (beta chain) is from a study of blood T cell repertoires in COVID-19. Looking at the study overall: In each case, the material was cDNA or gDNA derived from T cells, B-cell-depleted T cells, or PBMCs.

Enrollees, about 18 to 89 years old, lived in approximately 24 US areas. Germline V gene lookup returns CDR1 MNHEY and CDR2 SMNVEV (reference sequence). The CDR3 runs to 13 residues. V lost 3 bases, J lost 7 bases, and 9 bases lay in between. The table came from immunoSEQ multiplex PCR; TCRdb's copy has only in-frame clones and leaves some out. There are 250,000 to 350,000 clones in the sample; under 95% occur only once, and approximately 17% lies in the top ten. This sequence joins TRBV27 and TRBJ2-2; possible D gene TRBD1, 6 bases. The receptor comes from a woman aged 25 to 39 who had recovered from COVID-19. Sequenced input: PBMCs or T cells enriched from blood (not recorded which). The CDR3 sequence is CASSFSQGGELFF. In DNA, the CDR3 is TGTGCCAGCAGTTTTTCACAGGGCGGGGAGCTGTTTTTT.